These 27 T cell receptor beta chains came from one sample sequenced in a study of type 1 regulatory T cells. Using its own MiXCR run on the reads, TCRdb lists one record per CDR3 protein. The sample has some 89,000 distinct CDR3 sequences; about a third are singletons. Sequenced sample: CD4+ T cells, either the whole sample or a sorted fraction (not recorded which). All receptors derive from a human donor in good health.

With respect to this clonotype: No conserved phenylalanine or tryptophan is present at the end of the CDR3, so a read error is the likely explanation. V usage is TRBV20-1 and J usage is TRBJ2-4; 14 nucleotides match TRBD2. The germline V gene has CDR1 DFQATT and CDR2 SNEGSKA (reference sequence). CDR3 length equals 19 residues. The ends lost 0 bases at V and 0 bases at J; junction bases unmatched: 7. The CDR3 DNA reads as TGCAGTGCTAGAGACCCGGGACTAGCGGGAGAGGGAGCCAAAAACATTCAGTACATC. Translating gives CSARDPGLAGEGAKNIQYI.

This clonotype was observed a few times. V gene TRBV7-8 combines with J gene TRBJ2-7; 12 nucleotides match TRBD2. Germline CDR1 is SGHVS and CDR2 is FQNEAQ. Trimming at V came to 5 bases and at J to 0 bases, leaving 5 bases not matched to a gene. There are 16 residues in the CDR3. CDR3 DNA sequence: TGTGCCAGCAGCGCAGGACTAGCGGGACCCTCCTACGAGCAGTACTTC. Its translation is CASSAGLAGPSYEQYF.

The rearrangement links TRBV3-1 to TRBJ2-7; 13 positions match TRBD2. Germline V CDR1 and CDR2: LGHDT, YNNKEL (reference sequence). The V segment lost 4 bases and the J segment 2 bases; nucleotides outside the gene matches: 8. This CDR3 spans 17 amino acids. The CDR3 region is CASSLGGTSGNTYEQYF. The CDR3 DNA reads TGTGCCAGCAGCCTCGGGGGGACTAGCGGGAATACCTACGAGCAGTACTTC.

The V gene is TRBV5-4, the J gene TRBJ1-2; 8 positions match TRBD1. J lost 3 bases, V lost 3 bases, and 4 bases had no gene match. The CDR3 covers 14 residues. Germline V CDR1 and CDR2: SGHNT, YYREEE (reference sequence). DNA for the CDR3: TGTGCCAGCAGCTCGGGACAGGCCTACTATGGCTACACCTTC. This codes for CASSSGQAYYGYTF.

V usage is TRBV7-3 and J usage is TRBJ2-1; TRBD2 matches 16 bases. The V gene end was trimmed by 3 bases and the J gene end by 0 bases; junction bases not matched to a gene: 2. Germline V gene sequence: CDR1 SGHTA, CDR2 FQGTGA. The CDR3 runs to 18 residues. The CDR3 coding sequence is TGTGCCAGCAGCTTGGGACTAGCGGGAGGGCCCTCCTACAATGAGCAGTTCTTC. As protein: CASSLGLAGGPSYNEQFF. Full variable domain (rest looked up from reference TRBV7-3 and TRBJ2-1): GAGVSQTPSNKVTEKGKYVELRCDPISGHTALYWYRQSLGQGPEFLIYFQGTGAADDSGLPNDRFFAVRPEGSVSTLKIQRTERGDSAVYLCASSLGLAGGPSYNEQFFGPGTRLTVL.

This clonotype was seen only a few times. V gene TRBV7-2 combines with J gene TRBJ2-7, with 12 bases that match TRBD2. The germline gives CDR1 SGHTA, CDR2 FQGNSA. V trimming: 5 bases; J trimming: 6 bases; junction bases outside the gene matches: 5. The CDR3 covers 14 residues. The chain's CDR3 is CASSPTSGRSEQYF. The CDR3 bases are TGTGCCAGCAGCCCGACTAGCGGGAGAAGCGAGCAGTACTTC. The entire variable domain, with the rest obtained from reference TRBV7-2 and TRBJ2-7, is as follows: GAGVSQSPSNKVTEKGKDVELRCDPISGHTALYWYRQSLGQGLEFLIYFQGNSAPDKSGLPSDRFSAERTGGSVSTLTIQRTQQEDSAVYLCASSPTSGRSEQYFGPGTRLTVT.

This clonotype was counted between two and nine times. The chain combines TRBV7-2 with TRBJ2-5, with a possible D match to TRBD2 (5 bases). The germline gives CDR1 SGHTA, CDR2 FQGNSA. With 6 bases removed from V and 5 bases from J, the gap between germline ends came to 22 bases. CDR3 length: 16 amino acids. CDR3 region: CASRGHVGMGYETQYF. In DNA form, the CDR3 reads TGTGCCAGCAGGGGTCACGTCGGGATGGGATATGAGACCCAGTACTTC. The complete variable domain, with remaining parts taken from reference TRBV7-2 and TRBJ2-5, reads GAGVSQSPSNKVTEKGKDVELRCDPISGHTALYWYRQSLGQGLEFLIYFQGNSAPDKSGLPSDRFSAERTGGSVSTLTIQRTQQEDSAVYLCASRGHVGMGYETQYFGPGTRLLVL.

The rearrangement joins TRBV7-2 to TRBJ1-1; D is undetermined. The V gene lost 4 bases and the J gene lost 0 bases, with 12 bases spanning the gap. CDR1 SGHTA and CDR2 FQGNSA come from the germline V gene. This CDR3 has 15 amino acids. The CDR3 DNA reads TGTGCCAGCAGCTCTAGCCGACATATGAACACTGAAGCTTTCTTT. Residues: CASSSSRHMNTEAFF.

The chain joins TRBV28 to TRBJ2-1; TRBD1 or TRBD2 may be the D gene (6 bases each). V dropped 3 bases and J dropped 9 bases, with 12 bases sitting between them. Germline lookup yields CDR1 MDHEN and CDR2 SYDVKM. The CDR3 spans 13 residues. CDR3 DNA sequence: TGTGCCAGCAGTTTCCAGGGGCGGGGTGAGCAGTTCTTC. Protein sequence: CASSFQGRGEQFF.

The chain uses TRBV5-1 and TRBJ1-5, with D perhaps matching TRBD1 (6 bases). Trimming removed 3 bases from V and 2 bases from J, with 6 bases in between. This CDR3 comprises 13 residues. The germline CDR1 and CDR2 sequences are SGHRS and YFSETQ. The CDR3 spells CASSSGGNQPQHF. The CDR3 DNA follows: TGCGCCAGCAGCTCAGGGGGCAATCAGCCCCAGCATTTT.

The gene calls are TRBV20-1 and TRBJ1-1; TRBD1 agrees at 8 bases. The CDR3 is made up of 14 amino acids. Germline V gene lookup returns CDR1 DFQATT and CDR2 SNEGSKA (reference sequence). The junction had 6 bases not matched to a gene; V was cut back by 5 bases and J by 1 base. CDR3 region: CSAAQGAQNTEAFF. DNA of the CDR3: TGCAGTGCTGCCCAGGGGGCACAGAACACTGAAGCTTTCTTT.

A few counts support this clonotype. The V gene is TRBV5-1, the J gene TRBJ2-7, with D tentatively TRBD2 (6 bases). CDR3 length: 14 amino acids. In germline, CDR1 is SGHRS, CDR2 YFSETQ. Deletions cut 4 bases from V and 4 bases from J, with 15 bases between. CDR3 sequence reads: CASSPGVGRYEQYF. CDR3 sequence (DNA): TGCGCCAGCAGCCCCGGGGTAGGGAGGTACGAGCAGTACTTC.

V gene TRBV20-1 combines with J gene TRBJ1-5; D remains ambiguous. The CDR3 has 14 amino acids. V gave up 0 bases and J gave up 3 bases, with 9 bases separating them. The germline CDR1 and CDR2 sequences are DFQATT and SNEGSKA (reference sequence). The CDR3 sequence: CSARDLADNQPQHF. DNA for the CDR3: TGCAGTGCTAGAGATTTGGCGGACAATCAGCCCCAGCATTTT.

The chain employs TRBV28 and TRBJ1-2; D may be TRBD1 (5 bases). The CDR3 runs to 12 residues. CDR1 and CDR2 from the germline V gene are MDHEN and SYDVKM. Trimming removed 7 bases at V and 5 bases at J, with 11 bases between. The chain's CDR3 is CASNMTEYGYTF. Written as DNA, the CDR3 is TGTGCCAGCAATATGACAGAATATGGCTACACCTTC.

The genes are TRBV2 and TRBJ2-3; 8 positions agree with TRBD2. The CDR3 covers 14 residues. Trimming took 3 bases from V and 3 from J; bases not matched to a gene: 2. Germline V lookup: CDR1 SNHLY, CDR2 FYNNEI. CDR3 DNA sequence: TGTGCCAGCAGTGATAGCGGGATTACAGATACGCAGTATTTT. This codes for CASSDSGITDTQYF.

This chain links TRBV7-2 with TRBJ2-7; 12 nucleotides match TRBD2. With V trimmed by 5 bases and J by 3 bases, 14 bases remained unmatched. The CDR3 length is 18 residues. Looked up from germline, CDR1 is SGHTA and CDR2 is FQGNSA. The CDR3 DNA is TGTGCCAGCAGCCGGCTAGCGGGAGGGATGGGGGGCTACTACGAGCAGTACTTC. Its translation is CASSRLAGGMGGYYEQYF.

The CDR3 sequence is CASCKESNTEAFF. CDR3 nucleotides: TGTGCCAGCTGTAAGGAGTCGAACACTGAAGCTTTCTTT. The chain joins TRBV2 to TRBJ1-1; D unresolved. Between the trimmed V and J ends, which lost 8 bases and 1 base, there was a span of 11 bases. CDR3 size: 13 residues. Germline V gene lookup returns CDR1 SNHLY and CDR2 FYNNEI.

This chain joins TRBV9 and TRBJ1-5; D is unresolved. The V end lost 0 bases, the J end lost 6 bases, and 7 bases lay between the germline ends. The CDR3 is made up of 13 amino acids. Germline CDR1 and CDR2: SGDLS and YYNGEE. CDR3 protein: CASSVAPGQPQHF. In DNA form, the CDR3 reads TGTGCCAGCAGCGTAGCTCCCGGTCAGCCCCAGCATTTT.

The chain combines TRBV28 with TRBJ2-7, with 8 bases matching TRBD2. Germline V gene sequence: CDR1 MDHEN, CDR2 SYDVKM. J gave up 0 bases and V 6 bases, and 13 bases lay outside the gene matches. This CDR3 contains 17 residues. CDR3 sequence: CASRDNLWREVSYEQYF. The DNA for the CDR3 is TGTGCCAGCAGGGATAACCTTTGGCGGGAGGTCTCCTACGAGCAGTACTTC.

The chain links TRBV10-3 to TRBJ2-7; TRBD1 is a possible D gene (6 bases). CDR1 is ENHRY and CDR2 is SYGVKD in the germline V gene. V was cut by 5 bases and J by 3 bases, with 17 bases left in between. The CDR3 is 15 amino acids. The CDR3 loop is CAISYRTVYGYEQYF. The CDR3 DNA is TGTGCCATCAGTTACCGGACAGTATACGGCTACGAGCAGTACTTC.

The rearrangement links TRBV20-1 to TRBJ2-5; TRBD2 aligns across 8 bases. V was clipped by 8 bases and J by 4 bases; unmatched bases: 21. Germline V lookup: CDR1 DFQATT, CDR2 SNEGSKA (reference sequence). The CDR3 contains 17 residues. The CDR3 loop is CSTPVPPGGPDSETQYF. DNA of the CDR3: TGCAGTACCCCCGTCCCTCCGGGAGGGCCGGACTCAGAGACCCAGTACTTC.

This clonotype has only a few counts. This chain connects TRBV28 to TRBJ2-7, with 8 bases matching TRBD2. CDR1 is MDHEN, CDR2 SYDVKM, per germline. This CDR3 spans 15 amino acids. V dropped 4 bases and J dropped 2; count of bases not matched to a gene: 7. The CDR3 spells CASSSLREEAYEQYF. The CDR3 DNA sequence: TGTGCCAGCAGTTCATTGCGGGAGGAGGCCTACGAGCAGTACTTC. The complete variable domain, with remaining parts taken from reference TRBV28 and TRBJ2-7, reads DVKVTQSSRYLVKRTGEKVFLECVQDMDHENMFWYRQDPGLGLRLIYFSYDVKMKEKGDIPEGYSVSREKKERFSLILESASTNQTSMYLCASSSLREEAYEQYFGPGTRLTVT.

This clonotype was recorded a few times. The gene calls are TRBV4-3 and TRBJ1-1, with D possibly matching TRBD1 (6 bases). This CDR3 is 14 amino acids long. Trimming pared 4 bases from V and 3 bases from J, leaving 12 bases between. Germline CDR1 is LGHNA and CDR2 is YSLEER. CDR3 protein: CASSRQGRDTEAFF. DNA of the CDR3: TGCGCCAGCAGCCGGCAGGGGAGGGACACTGAAGCTTTCTTT.

This clonotype was seen a few times. The chain uses TRBV20-1 and TRBJ2-3; D might be TRBD2 (6 bases). Trimming took off 6 bases at V and 4 bases at J, with 17 bases between the two ends. The CDR3 has 14 amino acids. The V gene's germline CDR1 is DFQATT and CDR2 SNEGSKA (reference sequence). CDR3 in amino acids: CSAPSSGVSDTQYF. The CDR3 DNA is TGCAGTGCGCCCTCGTCGGGAGTTTCAGATACGCAGTATTTT.

The genes are TRBV5-5 and TRBJ2-1; 12 bases agree with TRBD2. Germline V gene lookup returns CDR1 SGHKS and CDR2 YYEKEE (reference sequence). The V segment lost 2 bases and the J segment 8 bases; nucleotides outside the gene matches: 11. The CDR3 is 17 amino acids. CDR3 nucleotide sequence: TGTGCCAGCAGCTTAGCGGCGACTAGCGGGAGTTTCTATGAGCAGTTCTTC. As protein: CASSLAATSGSFYEQFF.

This rearrangement joins TRBV30 to TRBJ1-5; 9 bases match TRBD1. In germline, CDR1 is GTSNPN, CDR2 SVGIG (reference sequence). V lost 2 bases, J lost 4 bases, and 3 bases stayed unmatched. The CDR3 spans 14 residues. CDR3 sequence reads: CAWSPGQGNQPQHF. DNA for the CDR3: TGTGCCTGGAGTCCGGGACAGGGTAATCAGCCCCAGCATTTT.

The V and J genes are TRBV19 and TRBJ1-5; TRBD1 agrees at 10 bases. The CDR3 extends over 14 amino acids. Per the germline V gene, CDR1 is LNHDA and CDR2 is SQIVND (reference sequence). V was pared by 7 bases and J by 7 bases, with 7 bases of the junction left unmatched. CDR3 in amino acids: CASNDRGRSQPQHF. The CDR3, as DNA: TGTGCCAGTAATGACAGGGGGCGAAGCCAGCCCCAGCATTTT.